What follows describes a single T cell receptor (beta chain). Its specificity is not known. This specimen belongs to a study of shared clonotypes between healthy human individuals. Every donor was a Caucasian adult from Nashville, Tennessee. Findings and limits, study-wide: As a rule, naive subsets had a larger estimated richness than memory subsets.

Several immunoSEQ plates received, in even portions, the genomic DNA of each subset. In the sorted-subset replicate PCRs, approximately 200 ng DNA, 30,000 or so T cell genomes, was used. Sequencing was performed with immunoSEQ multiplex PCR; in TCRdb, only in-frame clones are kept and a portion is missing. The sample carries about 2.4 million clones, approximately 90% recorded once. CDR3 length equals 16 residues. Germline V gene data show CDR1 as LNHDA and CDR2 as SQIVND (reference sequence). The ends were cut back, 6 bases at V and 7 bases at J, with 22 bases in the middle. Sequencing was done on a sample of naive CD4+ T cells sorted from blood. Subset: CD45RA+ positively selected. The sequence was collected from a young man in good health. V usage is TRBV19 and J usage is TRBJ1-5; D possibly corresponds to TRBD1 (6 bases). CDR3 in DNA: TGTGCCAGTAGCGAGGATCCAGGGGCCTCTCGGCAGCCCCAGCATTTT. Its translation is CASSEDPGASRQPQHF.